This T cell receptor (beta chain) stems from a study of blood T cell repertoires in COVID-19. About the study: Samples taken during acute and convalescent COVID-19 were collected in the United States, Italy and Spain.

Only in-frame clones appear in the TCRdb table, and some are missing; sequencing was by immunoSEQ multiplex PCR. The table has fewer than 300,000 clones, roughly 86% seen once. This CDR3 contains 15 residues. Germline assignment: CDR1 LNHDA and CDR2 SQIVND (reference sequence). V shed 4 bases, J shed 6 bases, and the junction held 9 bases outside the gene matches. V usage is TRBV19 and J usage is TRBJ2-4; TRBD1 matches at 7 bases. The TCR originated in a middle-aged man who had recovered from COVID-19. Sequencing was done on a sample of peripheral blood. This CDR3 reads CASSTVRQGINIQYF. CDR3 nucleotides: TGTGCCAGTAGTACTGTTAGACAGGGTATAAACATTCAGTACTTC.